This T cell receptor beta chain was retrieved from a study of early T cells in non-severe SARS-CoV-2 infection. The protocol attached unique molecular identifiers to individual cDNA molecules. One entry per CDR3 protein, called by TCRdb with MiXCR from the 5' RACE reads. Here the sample spans approximately 30,000 distinct CDR3 sequences, 6.6% being singletons. The CDR3 contains 13 residues. Germline V gene lookup returns CDR1 MNHEY and CDR2 SVGEGT. V dropped 6 bases and J dropped 5 bases, with 12 bases sitting between them. The TCR sequence derives from an adult who was a healthcare worker with PCR-confirmed SARS-CoV-2 infection or an uninfected control (not recorded which). The specimen was whole blood. The chain uses TRBV6-2 or TRBV6-3 and TRBJ2-3; the D is unclear. DNA for the CDR3: TGTGCCAGCAGCCACCTTTTTCGAGATACGCAGTATTTT. Encoded protein: CASSHLFRDTQYF.